The text below deals with one TCR beta chain. Its antigen is currently unknown. The multiple sclerosis controls were treatment-naive patients, and their relapsing-remitting disease was stable or active. The TEMRA cells underwent FACS enrichment, while the CD8+ and CD4+ T cells underwent negative isolation. Random hexamers were used to reverse transcribe the RNA input (about 0.5 to 1 ug). A multiplex approach, immunoSEQ multiplex PCR, amplified TCR beta CDR3 across 54 Vbeta and 13 Jbeta. TCRdb processed the immunoSEQ multiplex PCR reads anew with MiXCR; each CDR3 protein has one entry. This table has around 300,000 distinct CDR3 sequences, approximately 85% appearing once. This record belongs to a study of CD8 T cells in Susac syndrome. Study observations and caveats: The authors acknowledged that the study's TCR sequencing and HLA analysis involved relatively few individuals.

This CDR3 spans 15 amino acids. Germline loops: CDR1 LNHDA, CDR2 SQIVND (reference sequence). V dropped 6 bases and J dropped 6; count of bases not matched to a gene: 8. Sample: CD8+ T cells from PBMCs. V gene TRBV19 combines with J gene TRBJ2-1, with 10 bases identical to TRBD2. The TCR comes from a human donor with multiple sclerosis. CDR3 residues: CASSRTSGMGNEQFF. CDR3 sequence (DNA): TGTGCCAGTAGCAGAACTAGCGGGATGGGCAATGAGCAGTTCTTC.